The entry that follows covers one TCR beta chain sequence. As yet, its antigen is unknown. This PCR relied on a set of 60 Vbeta primers and 13 Jbeta primers. Clones were read by immunoSEQ multiplex PCR, and TCRdb kept only the in-frame ones, dropping some. The profile shows about 110,000 clones, about three quarters of them singletons. At the time of sampling, donors were nominally healthy, though unrecorded immune exposures were likely. The source of the sample is a study of cytomegalovirus exposure and HLA in healthy donors. About the research overall: A previous analysis identified approximately 110 million unique TCR beta sequences derived from some 170 million T cells. Findings of the study overall: Within the data, a cluster of highly shared sequence variants was likely a sequencing artifact.

The CDR3 runs 14 residues. V lost 6 bases, J lost 1 base, and 10 bases lay in between. Germline V gives CDR1 MDHEN, CDR2 SYDVKM. The sequence derives from a woman aged 55-70 years in good health and CMV-seropositive. The chain uses TRBV28 and TRBJ2-1, with a tentative D call TRBD1 (6 bases). Sequencing input: PBMCs. The DNA for the CDR3 is TGTGCCAGCAGAAGGACAGCTTCCTACAATGAGCAGTTCTTC. Its translation: CASRRTASYNEQFF.